A single sample gave rise to the 28 T cell receptor beta chains below, sequenced in a study of cytomegalovirus exposure and HLA in healthy donors. It was with 60 Vbeta and 13 Jbeta primers that the PCR ran. The data were produced by immunoSEQ multiplex PCR, yet TCRdb's version contains in-frame clones alone and is incomplete. This sample contains fewer than 150,000 clones. Sequenced material: PBMCs. These receptors all stem from a woman aged 60-75 years in good health and CMV-seronegative.

On this clone itself: Since the CDR3 does not end with the conserved phenylalanine or tryptophan, this likely comes from a read error. The J gene is TRBJ1-2, the V gene TRBV28, with a weak D call TRBD1 (5 bases). Trimming stripped 3 bases from V and 5 bases from J, with 16 bases between. Germline V CDR1 and CDR2: MDHEN, SYDVKM. CDR3 length: 15 residues. Written as DNA, the CDR3 is TGTGCCAGCAGTTTGGGGCATGCAGCGGGATATGGCTACACCTAC. This gives the protein CASSLGHAAGYGYTY.

This chain connects TRBV6-5 to TRBJ1-1, with 12 bases fitting TRBD1. The CDR3 covers 14 residues. In germline, CDR1 is MNHEY, CDR2 SVGAGI. V shed 5 bases, J shed 11 bases, and the junction held 9 bases outside the gene matches. In DNA, the CDR3 is TGTGCCAGCAGTCAACCGGGACAGGGGGCCGGGGCTTTCTTT. Its protein is CASSQPGQGAGAFF.

On this clone itself: At one of its ends the junction is not consistent with the germline gene, which may arise from a read error. The V call is TRBV18, the J call TRBJ1-1; TRBD1 is a possible D gene (5 bases). The germline V gene encodes CDR1 KGHSH and CDR2 LQKENI. The CDR3 totals 15 residues. This CDR3 is CASLPRGDMNTEAFF. The CDR3 region has the DNA TGTGCCAGCTTACCACGGGGCGACATGAACACTGAAGCTTTCTTT.

The genes are TRBV5-1 and TRBJ2-7; 10 bases map to TRBD1. The CDR3 consists of 14 residues. Looked up from germline, CDR1 is SGHRS and CDR2 is YFSETQ. J was trimmed by 2 bases and V by 3 bases; bases with no gene match: 2. CDR3 in amino acids: CASSSGTGAYEQYF. For the CDR3, the DNA is TGCGCCAGCAGCTCAGGGACAGGGGCCTACGAGCAGTACTTC.

The CDR3 DNA reads TGTGCCAGCATCCAATCGGTGAGACAGACCTACGAGCAGTACTTC. This encodes CASIQSVRQTYEQYF. The chain is built from TRBV6-6 and TRBJ2-7; weak D call: TRBD1 (5 bases). CDR1 and CDR2 (germline): MNHNY, SVGAGI (reference sequence). This CDR3 has 15 residues. The V gene lost 7 bases and the J gene lost 2 bases, with 18 bases spanning the gap.

The chain couples TRBV5-6 to TRBJ1-1; 11 positions match TRBD1. Germline CDR1 is SGHDT and CDR2 is YYEEEE. The V and J ends lost 6 bases and 1 base, in that order; junction bases with no gene match: 8. The CDR3 runs to 16 residues. CDR3 in DNA: TGTGCCAGCACCGACGATGGACAGGGGGCGAACACTGAAGCTTTCTTT. As protein: CASTDDGQGANTEAFF.

CDR3 sequence (DNA): TGTGCCAGCAGCCCCGGGACAGGCCACAATCAGCCCCAGCATTTT. It is translated as CASSPGTGHNQPQHF. This chain joins TRBV7-6 and TRBJ1-5; 8 bases agree with TRBD1. The J segment lost 3 bases and the V segment lost 5 bases, leaving 6 bases of the junction unmatched. Germline V gene data show CDR1 as SGHVS and CDR2 as FNYEAQ. The CDR3 consists of 15 residues.

The chain recombines TRBV5-1 with TRBJ2-3, with a weak D call TRBD2 (6 bases). Trimming stripped 2 bases from V and 2 bases from J, with 12 bases between. The CDR3 consists of 15 residues. Germline V gene data show CDR1 as SGHRS and CDR2 as YFSETQ. Here the CDR3 reads CASSFDGSTTDTQYF. In nucleotides, the CDR3 is TGCGCCAGCAGCTTCGACGGGAGTACCACAGATACGCAGTATTTT.

The chain is built from TRBV29-1 and TRBJ1-1, with TRBD1 matching over 8 bases. Germline assignment: CDR1 SQVTM and CDR2 ANQGSEA. With V trimmed by 6 bases and J by 5 bases, 8 bases remained unmatched. This CDR3 is 13 amino acids long. CDR3 amino acids: CSVLRQGATEAFF. The CDR3 DNA reads as TGCAGCGTCCTCAGGCAGGGGGCGACTGAAGCTTTCTTT.

The genes are TRBV2 and TRBJ1-1; D is ambiguous. This CDR3 has 14 residues. With 5 bases removed from V and 4 bases from J, the gap between germline ends came to 14 bases. Germline V gives CDR1 SNHLY, CDR2 FYNNEI. This CDR3 is CASSPRAAVTEAFF. The CDR3 DNA reads TGTGCCAGCAGTCCCCGCGCGGCAGTCACTGAAGCTTTCTTT.

The V call is TRBV15, the J call TRBJ1-5; 9 bases match TRBD1. Trimming removed 3 bases from V and 7 bases from J; junction bases left unmatched: 7. CDR1 LNHNV and CDR2 YYDKDF come from the germline V gene (reference sequence). CDR3 size: 15 residues. The CDR3 DNA reads as TGTGCCACCAGCAGTACACAGGGGGCATGGCAGCCCCAGCATTTT. Encoded protein: CATSSTQGAWQPQHF.

V gene TRBV28 combines with J gene TRBJ1-6, with TRBD1 matching over 11 bases. Germline lookup yields CDR1 MDHEN and CDR2 SYDVKM. With 7 bases clipped from V and 7 bases from J, the junction kept 6 bases outside the gene matches. The CDR3 spans 15 residues. CDR3 sequence reads: CASTRGDRGNSPLHF. The CDR3 region has the DNA TGTGCCAGCACCCGAGGGGACAGGGGGAATTCACCCCTCCACTTT.

V usage is TRBV6-6 and J usage is TRBJ2-3, with 7 bases lining up with TRBD1. The CDR3 has 11 amino acids. Germline-derived CDR1 and CDR2 are MNHNY and SVGAGI (reference sequence). V gave up 6 bases and J gave up 8 bases; unmatched junction bases: 2. DNA of the CDR3: TGTGCCAGCAGAACAGGGGCTACGCAGTATTTT. It encodes CASRTGATQYF.

V gene TRBV5-3 combines with J gene TRBJ2-5; the D gene is possibly TRBD2 (5 bases). TRBV5-3 is identified as an open reading frame with a role that is uncertain. CDR3 length equals 15 residues. The germline V and J ends were trimmed by 4 bases and 0 bases, with 13 bases remaining between them. CDR3 protein: CARSADWTYQETQYF. The CDR3 nucleotides are TGTGCCAGAAGCGCGGACTGGACGTACCAAGAGACCCAGTACTTC.

The rearrangement uses TRBV4-1 and TRBJ1-2, with TRBD1 as a possible D gene (6 bases). Trimming cost V 3 bases and J 1 base, with 9 bases left between them. Germline CDR1 and CDR2: MGHRA and YSYEKL. The CDR3 is 14 amino acids. The chain's CDR3 is CASSHRQDNYGYTF. For the CDR3, the DNA is TGCGCCAGCAGCCATCGACAGGATAACTATGGCTACACCTTC.

CDR3 protein: CASSWGGTSNNYEQYF. In nucleotides, the CDR3 is TGCGCCAGCAGCTGGGGGGGTACTAGCAACAACTACGAGCAGTACTTC. The gene calls are TRBV5-1 and TRBJ2-7; 7 nucleotides agree with TRBD2. J lost 3 bases, V lost 3 bases, and 12 bases had no gene match. CDR3 length: 16 amino acids. Germline assignment: CDR1 SGHRS and CDR2 YFSETQ.

This chain uses TRBV2 with TRBJ1-1; D perhaps matches TRBD1 (5 bases). The germline gives CDR1 SNHLY, CDR2 FYNNEI. CDR3 length: 12 residues. V lost 7 bases and J 5 bases, leaving 11 bases between the germline ends. The CDR3 region has the DNA TGTGCCAGCATCCGGGGGGGGACTGAAGCTTTCTTT. Its translation is CASIRGGTEAFF.

The chain combines TRBV15 with TRBJ1-2; 7 nucleotides align to TRBD1. The CDR3 covers 15 residues. CDR1 is LNHNV, CDR2 YYDKDF, per germline (reference sequence). Unmatched junction bases numbered 7, after V lost 0 bases and J lost 6 bases. In DNA, the CDR3 is TGTGCCACCAGCAGAGAAAGGAGGACAGGCGATGGCTACACCTTC. Its translation is CATSRERRTGDGYTF.

The chain is built from TRBV5-4 and TRBJ1-6, with 7 bases lining up with TRBD1. The junction had 8 bases not matched to a gene; V was cut back by 4 bases and J by 10 bases. Germline V CDR1 and CDR2: SGHNT, YYREEE (reference sequence). The CDR3 covers 14 residues. CDR3 loop: CASSPDRAISPLHF. CDR3 in DNA: TGTGCCAGCAGCCCCGACAGGGCAATCTCACCCCTCCACTTT.

With regard to this clone: Compared with germline, one end of the junction differs, possibly owing to a read error. The same CDR3 arises from other DNA sequences in this sample as well. The chain joins TRBV6-1 to TRBJ1-2; D ambiguous. The CDR3 sequence is 13 residues long. CDR1 is MNHNS and CDR2 is SASEGT in the germline V gene. In DNA form, the CDR3 reads TGTGCTAGCAGTGAAAGCGGGGTGGATGGCTACACCTTC. This translates into CASSESGVDGYTF.

The V gene is TRBV2, the J gene TRBJ2-7; 10 nucleotides match TRBD2. The germline CDR1 and CDR2 sequences are SNHLY and FYNNEI. V gave up 6 bases and J gave up 4 bases; unmatched junction bases: 6. CDR3 length: 14 amino acids. The CDR3 DNA reads TGTGCCAGCAGCCCTAGCGGGAGTATGTACGAGCAGTACTTC. This codes for CASSPSGSMYEQYF.

J is TRBJ1-2 and V is TRBV7-8, with TRBD1 matching over 9 bases. V shed 5 bases and J 3 bases; nucleotides not matched to a gene: 4. The CDR3 is made up of 14 amino acids. The germline V gene has CDR1 SGHVS and CDR2 FQNEAQ. CDR3 sequence reads: CASSERDRDYGYTF. CDR3 coding DNA: TGTGCCAGCAGCGAAAGGGACAGGGACTATGGCTACACCTTC.

The rearrangement links TRBV5-1 to TRBJ2-2, with 8 bases that match TRBD1. Germline CDR1 and CDR2: SGHRS and YFSETQ. The CDR3 has 15 residues. J was trimmed by 1 base and V by 3 bases; bases with no gene match: 2. CDR3 sequence reads: CASSWGQENTGELFF. The CDR3 DNA reads TGCGCCAGCAGCTGGGGACAGGAGAACACCGGGGAGCTGTTTTTT.

The chain joins TRBV7-3 to TRBJ2-7, with a tentative D call TRBD1 (6 bases). V dropped 1 base and J dropped 2 bases, with 12 bases sitting between them. Germline lookup yields CDR1 SGHTA and CDR2 FQGTGA. The CDR3 has 15 amino acids. The CDR3 reads CASSLNPTGPYEQYF. The CDR3 DNA reads TGTGCCAGCAGCTTAAACCCGACAGGTCCCTACGAGCAGTACTTC.

This chain joins TRBV18 and TRBJ2-7, with D unclear. The CDR3 contains 14 residues. In germline, CDR1 is KGHSH, CDR2 LQKENI. V dropped 3 bases and J dropped 0 bases, with 9 bases sitting between them. As DNA, the CDR3 is TGTGCCAGCTCACCTTTAGAAATCTCCTACGAGCAGTACTTC. It translates to CASSPLEISYEQYF. Full variable domain (remainder filled in from reference TRBV18 and TRBJ2-7): NAGVMQNPRHLVRRRGQEARLRCSPMKGHSHVYWYRQLPEEGLKFMVYLQKENIIDESGMPKERFSAEFPKEGPSILRIQQVVRGDSAAYFCASSPLEISYEQYFGPGTRLTVT.

This chain links TRBV5-4 with TRBJ2-3; tentative D call: TRBD1 (5 bases). The V gene lost 3 bases and the J gene lost 4 bases, with 15 bases spanning the gap. This CDR3 contains 15 residues. Germline assignment: CDR1 SGHNT and CDR2 YYREEE (reference sequence). The chain's CDR3 is CASSSPPTGPDTQYF. Written as DNA, the CDR3 is TGTGCCAGCAGCTCCCCCCCAACAGGTCCAGATACGCAGTATTTT.

The CDR3 DNA reads TGTGCCAGTCTCGGGGACAGGGTGACCTACGAGCAGTACTTC. The encoded protein is CASLGDRVTYEQYF. The chain carries TRBV19 and TRBJ2-7; TRBD1 matches at 9 bases. Germline CDR1 reads LNHDA; CDR2 reads SQIVND (reference sequence). The CDR3 loop spans 14 amino acids. Trimming removed 8 bases from V and 2 bases from J; junction bases left unmatched: 7.

V gene TRBV11-2 combines with J gene TRBJ2-7; 7 nucleotides agree with TRBD1. V shed 5 bases and J 2 bases; nucleotides not matched to a gene: 9. There are 15 residues in the CDR3. Germline CDR1 SGHAT, CDR2 FQNNGV. This chain's CDR3 is CASSPPGQLAYEQYF. The CDR3 DNA sequence: TGTGCCAGCAGCCCGCCGGGACAGCTCGCCTACGAGCAGTACTTC. The variable domain in full, completed from reference TRBV11-2 and TRBJ2-7, reads EAGVAQSPRYKIIEKRQSVAFWCNPISGHATLYWYQQILGQGPKLLIQFQNNGVVDDSQLPKDRFSAERLKGVDSTLKIQPAKLEDSAVYLCASSPPGQLAYEQYFGPGTRLTVT.